This T cell receptor (beta chain) is drawn from a study of T cells after yellow fever vaccination. The CDR3 totals 14 residues. Germline CDR1 reads SGHRS; CDR2 reads YFSETQ. Trimming shortened V by 4 bases and J by 4 bases, and 14 bases separated the two germline ends. TCRdb analysed the 5' RACE reads with MiXCR anew, one entry per CDR3 protein. The sample lists some 220,000 distinct CDR3 sequences, 2.5% to 3.5% seen once, with around 3.2% in the top ten. This clonotype was seen only a few times. This TCR was recovered from a man between 18 and 35 years old who received the YFV17D yellow fever vaccine. This specimen consisted of CD4+ T cells sorted from PBMCs, obtained 10 days after the yellow fever booster vaccination. This sequence joins TRBV5-1 and TRBJ1-2, with D tentatively TRBD1 (5 bases). CDR3 loop: CASSPRGVSYGYTF. Written as DNA, the CDR3 is TGCGCCAGCAGCCCCCGGGGGGTTAGCTATGGCTACACCTTC.